This is a list of T cell receptor beta chains from one sample in a study of shared clonotypes between healthy human individuals. Some clones are missing from TCRdb's copy, which holds only in-frame ones; the method was immunoSEQ multiplex PCR. This sample has roughly 1,000,000 clones, with approximately 80% found just once. Sequenced: memory CD4+ T cells from PBMCs. The source of these receptors is a man aged 18 to 29 in good health. Some clones in this sample may be carry-over from other donors' samples. CDR3s include the opening cysteine and the closing phenylalanine or tryptophan. The D gene is left open where the match is weak. The size field is filled for only some rows; it gives once, few, many or a size class.

V	size	J	D	DNA	CDR3
TRBV28	-	TRBJ1-4	TRBD1	TGTGCCAGCAGTCGGACAGGGGCCTTTGCAACTAATGAAAAACTGTTTTTT	CASSRTGAFATNEKLFF
TRBV5-1	few	TRBJ2-3	TRBD2	TGCGCCAGCAGCCGTACCGGGAGGGACGGCACAGATACGCAGTATTTT	CASSRTGRDGTDTQYF
TRBV28	-	TRBJ1-4	TRBD1	TGTGCCAGCTACCCGGGACAGGAAAATGAAAAACTGTTTTTT	CASYPGQENEKLFF
TRBV7-2	-	TRBJ2-7	-	TGTGCCAGCAGCTTAGCCTTATCCTACGAGCAGTACTTC	CASSLALSYEQYF
TRBV18	-	TRBJ2-7	-	TGTGCCAGCTCACTTGGGAGTGGGGCTGGGGACGAGCAGTACTTC	CASSLGSGAGDEQYF
TRBV5-1	-	TRBJ1-1	-	TGCGCCAGCAGCTTGGGTGACACAATAATTGAAGCTTTCTTT	CASSLGDTIIEAFF
TRBV7-2	-	TRBJ2-5	-	TGTGCCAGCAGCTTAGACCGACGGGGCCAGTACTTC	CASSLDRRGQYF
TRBV10-3	-	TRBJ1-2	-	TGTGCCATCAGTGAGTCAGGAGGGGCTGGGATTCATGGCTACACCTTC	CAISESGGAGIHGYTF
TRBV4-3	-	TRBJ2-7	-	TGCGCCAGCAGCCAAGCCTCTCAGGGCCCCTACGAGCAGTACTTC	CASSQASQGPYEQYF
TRBV30	-	TRBJ1-1	-	TGTGCCTGGAGTCGGGGGGGAAAGGACACTGAAGCTTTCTTT	CAWSRGGKDTEAFF
TRBV14	-	TRBJ2-3	-	TGTGCCAGCAGCCTCGGACAGGGACTATCCACAGATACGCAGTATTTT	CASSLGQGLSTDTQYF
TRBV18	few	TRBJ2-3	-	TGTGCCAGCTCACGTACCGGGTCAGAGGATACGCAGTATTTT	CASSRTGSEDTQYF
TRBV19	-	TRBJ2-3	-	TGTGCCAGTAGTATAGATCTAGCGCCGGGCACAGATACGCAGTATTTT	CASSIDLAPGTDTQYF
TRBV28	-	TRBJ1-1	TRBD1	TGTGCCAGCAGTTTATGGGCTGGCAGGGGGTATATTAACACTGAAGCTTTCTTT	CASSLWAGRGYINTEAFF
TRBV4-1	-	TRBJ1-2	-	TGCGCCAGCAGCCAAGATAGTACAGGGCGGATCTATGGCTACACCTTC	CASSQDSTGRIYGYTF
TRBV7-3	-	TRBJ2-3	-	TGTGCCAGCAGCTTAATGGTAGGCACAGATACGCAGTATTTT	CASSLMVGTDTQYF
TRBV29-1	few	TRBJ2-2	TRBD2	TGCAGCGTTGAAGGTTTTAGCGGGAGAACCGGGGAGCTGTTTTTT	CSVEGFSGRTGELFF
TRBV5-4	-	TRBJ1-2	TRBD1	TGTGCCAGCAGCTTAAGTCGGACAGGGGGAGTGGGCCATGGCTACACCTTC	CASSLSRTGGVGHGYTF
TRBV7-3	-	TRBJ2-7	-	TGTGCCAGCAGCTTGGCAGTTTCCTACGAGCAGTACTTC	CASSLAVSYEQYF
TRBV4-3	-	TRBJ2-3	-	TGCGCCAGCAGCCTGGGGGGACCTCGGGGCACAGATACGCAGTATTTT	CASSLGGPRGTDTQYF
TRBV30	-	TRBJ2-6	-	TGTGGCCTGGGAAACTCTGGGGCCAACGTCCTGACTTTC	CGLGNSGANVLTF
TRBV7-3	few	TRBJ2-1	TRBD2	TGTGCCAGCAGCTTAATGCTAGCGGGAAACTACAATGAGCAGTTCTTC	CASSLMLAGNYNEQFF
TRBV5-1	-	TRBJ2-5	TRBD1	TGCGCCAGCAGCAGGAGGACAGGAGGAGAAGCGCAGACCCAGTACTTC	CASSRRTGGEAQTQYF
TRBV11-2	-	TRBJ2-2	-	TGTGCCAGCAGCCGGGCGAGGGTCGGGGAGCTGTTTTTT	CASSRARVGELFF
TRBV7-9	-	TRBJ2-2	-	TGTGCCAGCAGCTTAGAAGGGACCCTCACCGGGGAGCTGTTTTTT	CASSLEGTLTGELFF
TRBV2	-	TRBJ2-1	-	TGTGCCAGCAGTGTGTTGCGGGAAGGCAATGAGCAGTTCTTC	CASSVLREGNEQFF
TRBV18	-	TRBJ2-2	-	TGTGCCAGCTCACCACGGGAGGCTCCCACCGGGGAGCTGTTTTTT	CASSPREAPTGELFF
TRBV6-5	-	TRBJ2-7	-	TGTGCCAGCAGTCTTGCCCCGGGCAGTAACTACGAGCAGTACTTC	CASSLAPGSNYEQYF
TRBV27	-	TRBJ2-5	TRBD1	TGTGCCAGCAGTTCCCCCGGGACAGGGGATGAGACCCAGTACTTC	CASSSPGTGDETQYF
TRBV18	-	TRBJ1-4	TRBD1	TGTGCCAGCTCAGACAGGGAGCGGCAGGAAAAACTGTTTTTT	CASSDRERQEKLFF
TRBV6-6	-	TRBJ1-1	-	TGTGCCAGCAGCCCCGACCCGGATACTGAAGCTTTCTTT	CASSPDPDTEAFF
TRBV11-3	-	TRBJ2-5	TRBD1	TGTGCCAGCAGCACGACAGGGGGCGACCAGTACTTC	CASSTTGGDQYF
TRBV5-1	-	TRBJ2-7	TRBD2	TGCGCCAGCAGCCCCCGCGTTGGACTAGCGAACTACGAGCAGTACTTC	CASSPRVGLANYEQYF
TRBV5-1	-	TRBJ2-7	TRBD2	TGCGCCAGCAGCTTGGCGGGCGGGAGGCTGGGCGAGCAGTACTTC	CASSLAGGRLGEQYF
TRBV14	-	TRBJ2-1	-	TGTGCCAGCAGCCAAGGGGGGGTGGTCAGGGGCAATGAGCAGTTCTTC	CASSQGGVVRGNEQFF
TRBV30	-	TRBJ2-3	TRBD2	TGTGCCTGGAGTTGGTTAGCGGGAGCGTCAGATACGCAGTATTTT	CAWSWLAGASDTQYF
TRBV2	-	TRBJ2-7	TRBD1	TGTGCCAGCATGAGACAGGGGGCAGAATACGAGCAGTACTTC	CASMRQGAEYEQYF